Presented here are 17 T cell receptor beta chains from one specimen sequenced in a study of blood T cell repertoires in COVID-19. TCRdb keeps only in-frame clones here, not all; method: immunoSEQ multiplex PCR. The table records fewer than 75,000 clones, roughly nine tenths of them present only once. The sample consisted of peripheral blood. The receptors shown here come from a man aged 45 to 65 with active COVID-19.

This clone has a handful of counts. This sequence joins TRBV7-3 and TRBJ2-3; perhaps TRBD2 as D (5 bases). V was pared by 5 bases and J by 5 bases, with 17 bases between. Germline CDR1 reads SGHTA; CDR2 reads FQGTGA. CDR3 size: 15 residues. This CDR3 reads CASSREGSIGDTQYF. The CDR3 DNA follows: TGTGCCAGCAGCCGCGAGGGTAGTATAGGAGATACGCAGTATTTT.

This rearrangement joins TRBV30 to TRBJ2-5, with D possibly TRBD2 on 6 matching bases. Trimming removed 4 bases at V and 4 bases at J, with 13 bases between. CDR1 is GTSNPN, CDR2 SVGIG, per germline (reference sequence). The CDR3 consists of 13 residues. The CDR3 protein is CAWTKLGGETQYF. The CDR3 bases are TGTGCCTGGACTAAACTGGGGGGAGAGACCCAGTACTTC.

The rearrangement uses TRBV5-1 and TRBJ2-1; tentatively, D is TRBD2 (6 bases). Trimming stripped 0 bases from V and 9 bases from J, with 19 bases between. In germline, CDR1 is SGHRS, CDR2 YFSETQ. The CDR3 totals 16 residues. In DNA, the CDR3 is TGCGCCAGCAGCTTGGTGGTGGGGGTCCGGAGGGGTGAGCAGTTCTTC. Translating gives CASSLVVGVRRGEQFF.

J is TRBJ2-3 and V is TRBV2; 13 bases fit TRBD2. Trimming at V came to 0 bases and at J to 2 bases, leaving 2 bases not matched to a gene. The CDR3 runs to 17 residues. Germline-derived CDR1 and CDR2 are SNHLY and FYNNEI. The DNA for the CDR3 is TGTGCCAGCAGTGAAGCCGGACTAGCGGGGGACACAGATACGCAGTATTTT. Protein sequence: CASSEAGLAGDTDTQYF. The full variable domain, its missing parts supplied by reference TRBV2 and TRBJ2-3, is EPEVTQTPSHQVTQMGQEVILRCVPISNHLYFYWYRQILGQKVEFLVSFYNNEISEKSEIFDDQFSVERPDGSNFTLKIRSTKLEDSAMYFCASSEAGLAGDTDTQYFGPGTRLTVL.

This rearrangement joins TRBV13 to TRBJ2-7; 8 nucleotides align to TRBD2. Germline V gene lookup returns CDR1 PRHDT and CDR2 FYEKMQ (reference sequence). This CDR3 comprises 15 residues. V lost 1 base and J lost 4; bases outside the gene matches: 6. CDR3 residues: CASSLALAGVYEQYF. The CDR3 bases are TGTGCCAGCAGCTTAGCGCTAGCGGGCGTTTACGAGCAGTACTTC.

CDR3 region: CASSQLRGLLSEQFF. The CDR3 DNA is TGTGCCAGCAGTCAACTCAGGGGCCTCCTATCTGAGCAGTTCTTC. The chain couples TRBV6-2 or TRBV6-3 to TRBJ2-1; a weak D match, TRBD1 (6 bases). The germline V and J ends were trimmed by 5 bases and 9 bases, with 20 bases remaining between them. The V gene's germline CDR1 is MNHEY and CDR2 SVGEGT. CDR3 length equals 15 residues.

V is TRBV11-2 and J is TRBJ2-7; D is undetermined. Germline CDR1 reads SGHAT; CDR2 reads FQNNGV. Trimming cost V 5 bases and J 3 bases, with 17 bases left between them. This CDR3 has 15 amino acids. CDR3 protein: CASSPKRNYGYEQYF. The CDR3 DNA follows: TGTGCCAGCAGCCCAAAAAGGAACTACGGCTACGAGCAGTACTTC. The full variable domain, its missing parts supplied by reference TRBV11-2 and TRBJ2-7, is EAGVAQSPRYKIIEKRQSVAFWCNPISGHATLYWYQQILGQGPKLLIQFQNNGVVDDSQLPKDRFSAERLKGVDSTLKIQPAKLEDSAVYLCASSPKRNYGYEQYFGPGTRLTVT.

The CDR3 region has the DNA TGTGCCAGTAGTATAGTAGGGGCCACCAGAGAGACCCAGTACTTC. This encodes CASSIVGATRETQYF. The chain employs TRBV19 and TRBJ2-5, with D maybe TRBD1 (5 bases). This CDR3 is 15 amino acids long. Trimming cost V 1 base and J 4 bases, with 13 bases left between them. CDR1 and CDR2 from the germline V gene are LNHDA and SQIVND (reference sequence).

The chain joins TRBV4-3 to TRBJ1-6; perhaps TRBD1 as D (5 bases). CDR1 is LGHNA, CDR2 YSLEER, per germline. V dropped 0 bases and J dropped 5 bases, with 11 bases sitting between them. This CDR3 has 16 amino acids. The CDR3 region is CASSQEGQANNSPLHF. CDR3 in DNA: TGCGCCAGCAGCCAAGAGGGGCAGGCTAATAATTCACCCCTCCACTTT.

By proportion, this clone is medium-sized. V and J are TRBV19 and TRBJ1-1; possible D gene TRBD1, 5 bases. V lost 7 bases and J 4 bases, leaving 13 bases between the germline ends. CDR3 length: 13 residues. Germline assignment: CDR1 LNHDA and CDR2 SQIVND (reference sequence). The CDR3 loop reads CASKEGGTTEAFF. CDR3 nucleotides: TGTGCCAGTAAAGAGGGCGGGACCACTGAAGCTTTCTTT.

The chain employs TRBV5-4 and TRBJ2-1; 8 bases align to TRBD2. Germline CDR1 and CDR2: SGHNT and YYREEE (reference sequence). J gave up 6 bases and V 1 base, and 6 bases lay outside the gene matches. This CDR3 contains 15 residues. In DNA form, the CDR3 reads TGTGCCAGCAGCTTGTTGGCGACTAGCGTCAATGAGCAGTTCTTC. It encodes CASSLLATSVNEQFF.

The chain uses TRBV4-1 and TRBJ2-1; TRBD2 aligns across 8 bases. CDR3 length: 14 residues. Germline trimming cut 5 bases from V and 8 bases from J; bases unmatched to any gene: 8. Germline CDR1 reads MGHRA; CDR2 reads YSYEKL. DNA for the CDR3: TGCGCCAGCAGCGCTGGACTAGCCGGAGATGAGCAGTTCTTC. It is translated as CASSAGLAGDEQFF.

The CDR3 reads CASSLKPDRGNNEQFF. DNA of the CDR3: TGTGCCAGCAGCTTAAAGCCTGACAGGGGCAACAATGAGCAGTTCTTC. The chain carries TRBV7-3 and TRBJ2-1; TRBD1 aligns across 8 bases. V shed 1 base and J 5 bases; nucleotides not matched to a gene: 7. This CDR3 has 16 amino acids. Looked up from germline, CDR1 is SGHTA and CDR2 is FQGTGA.

The rearrangement joins TRBV14 to TRBJ2-7; 7 bases map to TRBD1. Germline CDR1 is SGHDN and CDR2 is FVKESK. V was clipped by 6 bases and J by 4 bases; unmatched bases: 9. The length of the CDR3 is 14 residues. Written as DNA, the CDR3 is TGTGCCAGCAGAGCGTCCGGGACAGCATACGAGCAGTACTTC. Amino acid sequence: CASRASGTAYEQYF.

The rearrangement uses TRBV18 and TRBJ1-5; no firm D call. The CDR3 is 14 amino acids. Germline V gives CDR1 KGHSH, CDR2 LQKENI. V lost 6 bases and J lost 6, with 15 bases in between. The CDR3 nucleotides read TGTGCCAGCTCCCAAAGGCAGGAAGGTCAGCCCCAGCATTTT. Protein product: CASSQRQEGQPQHF. Full variable domain (remainder filled in from reference TRBV18 and TRBJ1-5): NAGVMQNPRHLVRRRGQEARLRCSPMKGHSHVYWYRQLPEEGLKFMVYLQKENIIDESGMPKERFSAEFPKEGPSILRIQQVVRGDSAAYFCASSQRQEGQPQHFGDGTRLSIL.

This CDR3 reads CASSLVGGSDTQYF. CDR3 in DNA: TGTGCCAGCAGCTTAGTGGGAGGCTCAGATACGCAGTATTTT. This chain connects TRBV7-9 to TRBJ2-3; D is possibly TRBD2 (6 bases). Germline V gene lookup returns CDR1 SEHNR and CDR2 FQNEAQ (reference sequence). V dropped 1 base and J dropped 4 bases, with 9 bases sitting between them. The CDR3 is 14 amino acids.

The CDR3 here is CASSFGGYNEQFF. CDR3 in DNA: TGCGCCAGCAGCTTTGGCGGTTACAATGAGCAGTTCTTC. V usage is TRBV5-1 and J usage is TRBJ2-1; D gene ambiguous. This CDR3 has 13 amino acids. The germline CDR1 and CDR2 sequences are SGHRS and YFSETQ. The V end lost 2 bases, the J end lost 4 bases, and 7 bases lay between the germline ends.